Detailed here is one TCR beta chain. Its specificity is not known. Some clones are missing from TCRdb's copy, which holds only in-frame ones; the method was immunoSEQ multiplex PCR. The sample records approximately 6,600 clones, roughly 78% being singletons. Tumor tissue was taken before any definitive surgery or chemotherapy was given. These data are taken from a study of high-grade serous ovarian cancer treatment subgroups. At the level of the study: Samples averaged about 15,000 reads and about 7,500 unique TCR beta rearrangements.

Study conclusions and caveats: Clonal relatedness tracked neoantigen level, and by trend copy number and mutation load. Repertoire analysis covered CDR3 alone, not CDR1 or CDR2. Without spatial data, bulk sequencing limits insight into HGSC tumor diversity.

The material sequenced was tumor tissue. The receptor comes from a human donor with high-grade serous ovarian cancer.

The CDR3 protein is CASSQTTGNTPYEQYF. The CDR3 DNA is TGTGCCAGCAGCCAAACGACAGGGAACACTCCCTACGAGCAGTACTTC. V usage is TRBV7-9 and J usage is TRBJ2-7, with 7 bases matching TRBD1. Germline lookup yields CDR1 SEHNR and CDR2 FQNEAQ (reference sequence). This CDR3 is 16 amino acids long. The trim removed 5 bases at V and 2 bases at J, leaving 12 bases unmatched.